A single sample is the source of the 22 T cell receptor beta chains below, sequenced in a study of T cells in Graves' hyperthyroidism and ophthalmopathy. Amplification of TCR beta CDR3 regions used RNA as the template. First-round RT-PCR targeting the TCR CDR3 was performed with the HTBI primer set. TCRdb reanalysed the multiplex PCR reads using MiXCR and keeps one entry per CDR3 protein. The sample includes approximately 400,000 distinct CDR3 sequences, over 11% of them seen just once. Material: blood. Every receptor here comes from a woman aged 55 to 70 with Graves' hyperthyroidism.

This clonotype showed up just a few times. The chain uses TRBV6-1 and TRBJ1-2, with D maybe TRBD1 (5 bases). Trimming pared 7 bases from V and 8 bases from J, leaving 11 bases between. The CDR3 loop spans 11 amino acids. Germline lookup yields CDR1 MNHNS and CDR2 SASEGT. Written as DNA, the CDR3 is TGTGCCAGCACCCAGGGTGGAGGCTACACCTTC. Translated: CASTQGGGYTF.

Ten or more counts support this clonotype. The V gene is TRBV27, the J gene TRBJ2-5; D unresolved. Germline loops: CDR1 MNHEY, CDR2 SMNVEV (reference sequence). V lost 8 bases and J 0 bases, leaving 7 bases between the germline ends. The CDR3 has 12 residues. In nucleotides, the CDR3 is TGTGCCAGCGGAACGTACCAAGAGACCCAGTACTTC. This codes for CASGTYQETQYF.

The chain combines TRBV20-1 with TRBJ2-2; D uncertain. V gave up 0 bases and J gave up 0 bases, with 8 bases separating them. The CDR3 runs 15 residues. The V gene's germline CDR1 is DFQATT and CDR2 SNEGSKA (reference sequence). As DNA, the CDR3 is TGCAGTGCTAGAGATCAAATCGCGAACACCGGGGAGCTGTTTTTT. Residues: CSARDQIANTGELFF.

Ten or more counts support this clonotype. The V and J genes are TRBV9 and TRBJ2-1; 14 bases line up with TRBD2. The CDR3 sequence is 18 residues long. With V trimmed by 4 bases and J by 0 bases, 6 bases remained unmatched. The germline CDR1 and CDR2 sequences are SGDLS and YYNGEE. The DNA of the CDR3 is TGTGCCAGCAGCACATCGGGACTAGCGGGAGACTCCTACAATGAGCAGTTCTTC. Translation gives CASSTSGLAGDSYNEQFF.

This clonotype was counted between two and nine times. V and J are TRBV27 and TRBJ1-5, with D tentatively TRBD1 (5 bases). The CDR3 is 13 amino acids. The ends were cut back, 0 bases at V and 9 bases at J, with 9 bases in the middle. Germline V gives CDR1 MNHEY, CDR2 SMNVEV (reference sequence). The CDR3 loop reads CASSLSRGAPQHF. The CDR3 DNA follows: TGTGCCAGCAGTTTATCGAGGGGCGCGCCCCAGCATTTT.

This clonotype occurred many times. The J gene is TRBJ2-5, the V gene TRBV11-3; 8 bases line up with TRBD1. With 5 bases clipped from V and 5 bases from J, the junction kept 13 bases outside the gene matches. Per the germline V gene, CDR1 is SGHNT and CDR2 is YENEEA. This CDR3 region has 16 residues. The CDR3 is CASSTRTGPLGETQYF. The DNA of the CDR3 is TGTGCCAGCAGCACCCGGACAGGGCCACTAGGGGAGACCCAGTACTTC.

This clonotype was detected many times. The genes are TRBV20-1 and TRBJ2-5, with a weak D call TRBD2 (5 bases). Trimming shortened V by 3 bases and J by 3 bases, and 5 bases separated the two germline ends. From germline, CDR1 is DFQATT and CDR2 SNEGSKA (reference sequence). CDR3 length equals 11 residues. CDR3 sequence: CSASGKETQYF. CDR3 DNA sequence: TGCAGTGCTAGCGGGAAAGAGACCCAGTACTTC.

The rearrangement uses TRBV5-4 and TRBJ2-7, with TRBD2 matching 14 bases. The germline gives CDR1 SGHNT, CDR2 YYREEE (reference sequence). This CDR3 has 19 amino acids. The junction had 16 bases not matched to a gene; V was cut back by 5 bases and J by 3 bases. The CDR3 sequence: CASSRDLGLAGDRFYEQYF. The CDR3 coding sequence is TGTGCCAGCAGTAGGGACTTGGGACTAGCGGGAGACAGGTTCTACGAGCAGTACTTC. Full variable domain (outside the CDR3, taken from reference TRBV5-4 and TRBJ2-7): ETGVTQSPTHLIKTRGQQVTLRCSSQSGHNTVSWYQQALGQGPQFIFQYYREEENGRGNFPPRFSGLQFPNYSSELNVNALELDDSALYLCASSRDLGLAGDRFYEQYFGPGTRLTVT.

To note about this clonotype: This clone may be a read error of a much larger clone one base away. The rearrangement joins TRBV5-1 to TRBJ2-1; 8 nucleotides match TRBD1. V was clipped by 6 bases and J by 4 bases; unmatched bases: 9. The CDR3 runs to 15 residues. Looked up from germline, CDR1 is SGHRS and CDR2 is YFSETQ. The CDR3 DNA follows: TGCGCCAGCAACCTGGGACAGGTGATATACAATGAGCAGTTCTTC. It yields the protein CASNLGQVIYNEQFF.

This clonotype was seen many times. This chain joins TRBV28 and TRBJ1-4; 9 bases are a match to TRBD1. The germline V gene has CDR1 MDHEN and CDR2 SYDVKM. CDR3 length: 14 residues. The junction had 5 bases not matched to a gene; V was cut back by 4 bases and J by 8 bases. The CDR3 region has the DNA TGTGCCAGCAGTTCACAGGGGGCCGAGGAAAAACTGTTTTTT. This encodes CASSSQGAEEKLFF.

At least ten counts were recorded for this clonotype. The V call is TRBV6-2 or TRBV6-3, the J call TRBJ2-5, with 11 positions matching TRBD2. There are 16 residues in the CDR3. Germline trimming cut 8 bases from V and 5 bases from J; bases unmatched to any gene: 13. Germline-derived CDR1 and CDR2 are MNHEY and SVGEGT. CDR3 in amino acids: CASERRLAGYWETQYF. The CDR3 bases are TGTGCCAGCGAAAGAAGACTAGCGGGATACTGGGAGACCCAGTACTTC.

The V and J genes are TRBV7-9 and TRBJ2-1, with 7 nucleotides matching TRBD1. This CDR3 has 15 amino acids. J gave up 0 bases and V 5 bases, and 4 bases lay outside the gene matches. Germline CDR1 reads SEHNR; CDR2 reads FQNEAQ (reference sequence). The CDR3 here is CASSRQGSSYNEQFF. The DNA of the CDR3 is TGTGCCAGCAGCCGACAGGGTAGCTCCTACAATGAGCAGTTCTTC.

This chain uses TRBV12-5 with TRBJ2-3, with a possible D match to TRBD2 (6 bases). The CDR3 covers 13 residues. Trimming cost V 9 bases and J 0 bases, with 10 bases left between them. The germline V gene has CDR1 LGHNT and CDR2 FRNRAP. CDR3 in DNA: TGTGCTAGCGCCGGGACTAGCACAGATACGCAGTATTTT. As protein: CASAGTSTDTQYF.

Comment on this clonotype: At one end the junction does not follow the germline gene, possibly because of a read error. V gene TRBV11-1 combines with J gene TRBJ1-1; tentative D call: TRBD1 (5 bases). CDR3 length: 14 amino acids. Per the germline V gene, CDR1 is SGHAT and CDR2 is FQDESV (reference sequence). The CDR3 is CASSQGPADTEAFF. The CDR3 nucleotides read TGCGCCAGCAGCCAGGGACCCGCAGACACTGAAGCTTTCTTT. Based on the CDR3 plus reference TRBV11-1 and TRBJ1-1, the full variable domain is EAEVAQSPRYKITEKSQAVAFWCDPISGHATLYWYRQILGQGPELLVQFQDESVVDDSQLPKDRFSAERLKGVDSTLKIQPAELGDSAMYLCASSQGPADTEAFFGQGTRLTVV.

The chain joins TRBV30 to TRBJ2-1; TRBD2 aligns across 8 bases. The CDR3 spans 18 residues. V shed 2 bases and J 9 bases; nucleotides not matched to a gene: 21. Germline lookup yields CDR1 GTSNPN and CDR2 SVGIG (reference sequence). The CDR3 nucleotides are TGTGCCTGGAGTTACACCTCCGCGGCGGGAGGATGGGACGGTGAGCAGTTCTTC. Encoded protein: CAWSYTSAAGGWDGEQFF.

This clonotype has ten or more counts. CDR3 residues: CASSRDSYNEQFF. The CDR3 DNA is TGTGCCAGCAGCCGGGACAGTTACAATGAGCAGTTCTTC. This chain links TRBV11-1 with TRBJ2-1, with 7 bases identical to TRBD1. The germline CDR1 and CDR2 sequences are SGHAT and FQDESV (reference sequence). The CDR3 runs 13 residues. V dropped 5 bases and J dropped 4; count of bases not matched to a gene: 2.

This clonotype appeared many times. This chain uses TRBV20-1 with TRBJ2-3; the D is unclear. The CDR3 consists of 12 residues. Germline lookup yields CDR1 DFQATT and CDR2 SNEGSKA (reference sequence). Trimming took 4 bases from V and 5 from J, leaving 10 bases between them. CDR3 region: CSATTPGDTQYF. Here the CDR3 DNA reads TGCAGTGCTACGACTCCCGGAGATACGCAGTATTTT.

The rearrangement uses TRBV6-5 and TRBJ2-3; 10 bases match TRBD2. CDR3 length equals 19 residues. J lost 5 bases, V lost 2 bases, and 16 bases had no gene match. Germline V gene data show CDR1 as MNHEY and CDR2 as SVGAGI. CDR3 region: CASSYPTRLAGGAGDTQYF. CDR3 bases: TGTGCCAGCAGTTACCCGACAAGACTAGCGGGTGGGGCGGGAGATACGCAGTATTTT.

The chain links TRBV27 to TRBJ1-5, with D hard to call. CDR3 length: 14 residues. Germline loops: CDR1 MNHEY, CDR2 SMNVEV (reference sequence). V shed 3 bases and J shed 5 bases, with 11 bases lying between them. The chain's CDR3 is CASSFGRHYQPQHF. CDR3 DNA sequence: TGTGCCAGCAGTTTTGGCAGGCACTATCAGCCCCAGCATTTT.

Written as DNA, the CDR3 is TGTGCCAGCTCATTCACTTGGGACAGGGAGTACGAGCAGTACTTC. Translated: CASSFTWDREYEQYF. V usage is TRBV18 and J usage is TRBJ2-7, with 9 bases that match TRBD1. Trimming at V came to 5 bases and at J to 4 bases, leaving 9 bases not matched to a gene. Germline V gene data show CDR1 as KGHSH and CDR2 as LQKENI. CDR3 length: 15 amino acids.

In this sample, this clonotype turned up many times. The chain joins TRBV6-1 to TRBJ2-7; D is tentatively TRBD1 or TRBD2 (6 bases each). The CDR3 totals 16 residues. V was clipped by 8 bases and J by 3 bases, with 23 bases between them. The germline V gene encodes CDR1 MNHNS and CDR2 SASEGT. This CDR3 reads CASWGAGSGEIYEQYF. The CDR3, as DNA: TGTGCCAGCTGGGGGGCGGGTAGCGGAGAAATCTACGAGCAGTACTTC.

In DNA, the CDR3 is TGTGCCAGCACCTCTTCGGGGCGTAGTGGCTCCTACGAGCAGTACTTC. Translated: CASTSSGRSGSYEQYF. V is TRBV7-9 and J is TRBJ2-7; D possibly uses TRBD1 or TRBD2 (5 bases each). The CDR3 loop spans 16 amino acids. The germline V gene has CDR1 SEHNR and CDR2 FQNEAQ (reference sequence). Trimming left V 7 bases short and J 0 bases short, with 19 bases between. The full variable domain, its missing parts supplied by reference TRBV7-9 and TRBJ2-7, is DTGVSQNPRHKITKRGQNVTFRCDPISEHNRLYWYRQTLGQGPEFLTYFQNEAQLEKSRLLSDRFSAERPKGSFSTLEIQRTEQGDSAMYLCASTSSGRSGSYEQYFGPGTRLTVT.